A single T cell receptor (beta chain) is shown here with its context. Assay: immunoSEQ multiplex PCR; the TCRdb copy retains only in-frame clones and omits some. The repertoire holds 360,000 or so clones, with about 88% as singletons. Treatment of the sample: some 19 received Ad26.COV2.S at low or high dose, single or two shots; about 5 received placebo; per-sample allocation not given. Sampling happened 63 days after the first vaccine or placebo injection. The germline V and J ends were trimmed by 2 bases and 0 bases, with 16 bases remaining between them. Germline V gives CDR1 LGHDT, CDR2 YNNKEL (reference sequence). There are 17 residues in the CDR3. The entry originates in a study of Ad26.COV2.S vaccination and SARS-CoV-2 variants. Whole-study context: Once or twice, 56 days apart, Ad26.COV2.S was delivered intramuscularly.

The J gene is TRBJ1-1, the V gene TRBV3-1 (or the pseudogene TRBV3-2); D gene unclear. The receptor comes from a person aged 18 to 65 who received the Ad26.COV2.S COVID-19 vaccine or a placebo. This specimen was peripheral blood, taken in a trial of Ad26.COV2.S vaccine versus placebo. This CDR3 is CASSQQPAAALNTEAFF. CDR3 bases: TGTGCCAGCAGCCAACAACCCGCTGCAGCTTTGAACACTGAAGCTTTCTTT.